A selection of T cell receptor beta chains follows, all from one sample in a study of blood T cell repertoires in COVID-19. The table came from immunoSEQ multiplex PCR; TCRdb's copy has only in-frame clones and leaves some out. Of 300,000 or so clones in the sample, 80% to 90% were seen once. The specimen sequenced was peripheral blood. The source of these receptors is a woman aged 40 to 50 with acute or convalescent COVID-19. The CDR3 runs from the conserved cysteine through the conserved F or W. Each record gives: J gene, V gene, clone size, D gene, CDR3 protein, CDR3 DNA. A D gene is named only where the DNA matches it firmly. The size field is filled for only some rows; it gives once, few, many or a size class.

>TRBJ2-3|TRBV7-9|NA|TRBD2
CASSTLGRGSTDTQYF
TGTGCCAGCAGCACGCTCGGGCGGGGGTCCACAGATACGCAGTATTTT
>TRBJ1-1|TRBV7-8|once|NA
CASSTHTGNTEAFF
TGTGCCAGCAGCACCCACACAGGGAACACTGAAGCTTTCTTT
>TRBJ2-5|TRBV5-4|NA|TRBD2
CASSLDSSGGNQETQYF
TGTGCCAGCAGCTTGGATTCTAGCGGGGGAAACCAAGAGACCCAGTACTTC
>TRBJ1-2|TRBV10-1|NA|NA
CASSDFGQRYSYTF
TGCGCCAGCAGTGATTTCGGACAGCGTTATAGCTACACCTTC
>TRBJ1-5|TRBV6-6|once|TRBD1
CASSPGTGAHSNQPQHF
TGTGCCAGCAGTCCCGGGACAGGGGCCCATAGCAATCAGCCCCAGCATTTT
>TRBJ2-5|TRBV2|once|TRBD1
CASTWGQGVETQYF
TGTGCCAGCACATGGGGGCAGGGGGTGGAGACCCAGTACTTC
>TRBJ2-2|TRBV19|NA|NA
CASSIDSWALNTGELFF
TGTGCCAGTAGTATAGATTCATGGGCCCTCAACACCGGGGAGCTGTTTTTT
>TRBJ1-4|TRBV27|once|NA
CASSFTATNEKLFF
TGTGCCAGCAGTTTTACTGCAACTAATGAAAAACTGTTTTTT
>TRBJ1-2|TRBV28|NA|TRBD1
CASSLPGTVYGYTF
TGTGCCAGCAGTCTACCCGGGACAGTCTATGGCTACACCTTC
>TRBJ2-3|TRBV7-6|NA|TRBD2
CASSLGTSGRTDTQYF
TGTGCCAGCAGCTTAGGGACTAGCGGGCGCACAGATACGCAGTATTTT
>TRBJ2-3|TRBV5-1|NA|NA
CASSQSGTDTQYF
TGCGCCAGCAGCCAGAGCGGCACAGATACGCAGTATTTT
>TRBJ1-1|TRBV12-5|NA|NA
CASALHGGGTEAFF
TGTGCTAGTGCCCTGCATGGGGGCGGCACTGAAGCTTTCTTT
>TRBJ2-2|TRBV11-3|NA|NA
CASSLGRGELFF
TGTGCCAGCAGCTTAGGTCGCGGGGAGCTGTTTTTT
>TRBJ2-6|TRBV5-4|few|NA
CASSPKIAGGANVLTF
TGTGCCAGCAGCCCCAAAATAGCTGGTGGGGCCAACGTCCTGACTTTC
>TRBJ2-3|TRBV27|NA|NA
CASSFIYTDTQYF
TGTGCCAGCAGTTTTATCTACACAGATACGCAGTATTTT
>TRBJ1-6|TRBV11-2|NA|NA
CASSLSGRWGSPLHF
TGTGCCAGCAGCTTATCCGGACGGTGGGGCTCACCCCTCCACTTT
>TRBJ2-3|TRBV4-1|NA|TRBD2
CASSQVGGGVTDTQYF
TGCGCCAGCAGCCAAGTTGGTGGGGGGGTTACAGATACGCAGTATTTT
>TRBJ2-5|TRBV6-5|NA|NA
CASRTGMGAGETQYF
TGTGCCAGCAGGACCGGGATGGGGGCAGGGGAGACCCAGTACTTC
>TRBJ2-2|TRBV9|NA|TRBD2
CASSAGTSATGELFF
TGTGCCAGCAGCGCCGGGACTAGCGCCACCGGGGAGCTGTTTTTT
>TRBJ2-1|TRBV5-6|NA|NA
CASSLAIVSRGTSYNEQFF
TGTGCCAGCAGCTTGGCCATAGTCTCGCGGGGTACTAGTTACAATGAGCAGTTCTTC
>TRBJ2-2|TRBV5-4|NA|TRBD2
CASSLPRGVAGGPSTGELFF
TGTGCCAGCAGCTTACCCCGGGGGGTAGCGGGGGGGCCTAGCACCGGGGAGCTGTTTTTT
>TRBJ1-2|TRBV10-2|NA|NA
CASSESIGSYGYTF
TGCGCCAGCAGTGAGTCGATCGGGTCCTATGGCTACACCTTC
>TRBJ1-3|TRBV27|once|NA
CASSAISSGNTIYF
TGTGCCAGCAGTGCGATAAGCTCTGGAAACACCATATATTTT
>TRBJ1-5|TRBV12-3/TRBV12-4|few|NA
CASSLQTTQHF
TGTGCCAGCAGTCTCCAAACAACCCAGCATTTT
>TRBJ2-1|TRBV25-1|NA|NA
CASSRTGGDNEQFF
TGTGCCAGCAGTCGGACTGGGGGCGACAATGAGCAGTTCTTC
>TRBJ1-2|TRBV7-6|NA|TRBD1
CASSRGTGTPYGYTF
TGTGCCAGCAGCCGTGGGACAGGGACCCCCTATGGCTACACCTTC
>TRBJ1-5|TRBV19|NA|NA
CASSGQGILLSYQPQHF
TGTGCCAGCTCCGGCCAGGGGATCCTACTTAGTTATCAGCCCCAGCATTTT
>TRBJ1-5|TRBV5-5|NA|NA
CASSLASNQPQHF
TGTGCCAGCAGCTTGGCCTCCAATCAGCCCCAGCATTTT
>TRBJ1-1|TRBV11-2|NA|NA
CASSGGDGHTEAFF
TGTGCCAGCAGCGGAGGGGATGGGCACACTGAAGCTTTCTTT
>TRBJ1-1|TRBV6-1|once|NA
CASSERHVNTEAFF
TGTGCCAGCAGTGAAAGACACGTGAACACTGAAGCTTTCTTT
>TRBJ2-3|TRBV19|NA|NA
CASSIIAGEPPDTQYF
TGTGCCAGTAGTATAATCGCAGGGGAACCTCCAGATACGCAGTATTTT
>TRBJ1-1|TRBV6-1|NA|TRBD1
CASSDLGTGGLETEAFF
TGTGCCAGCAGTGACCTCGGGACAGGGGGCTTGGAAACTGAAGCTTTCTTT
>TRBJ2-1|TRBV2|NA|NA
CASSLRGTINEQFF
TGTGCCAGCAGTCTACGGGGGACGATCAATGAGCAGTTCTTC
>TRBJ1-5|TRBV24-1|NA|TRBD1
CATSDFDRGHQPQHF
TGTGCCACCAGTGATTTCGACAGGGGGCATCAGCCCCAGCATTTT
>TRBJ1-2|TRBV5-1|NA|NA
CASSLGQNYGYTF
TGCGCCAGCAGCTTGGGACAGAACTATGGCTACACCTTC
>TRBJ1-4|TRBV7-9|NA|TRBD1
CASSPEGQTGVTNEKLFF
TGTGCCAGCAGCCCCGAGGGACAGACTGGGGTCACTAATGAAAAACTGTTTTTT
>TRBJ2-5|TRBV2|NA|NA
CASRRDFQETQYF
TGTGCCAGCAGGAGGGACTTCCAAGAGACCCAGTACTTC
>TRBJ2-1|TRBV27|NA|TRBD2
CASSLGGNEQFF
TGTGCCAGCAGTTTGGGGGGGAATGAGCAGTTCTTC
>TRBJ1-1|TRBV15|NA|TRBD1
CATSRDQSFGQAGTEAFF
TGTGCCACCAGCAGAGATCAAAGTTTTGGACAGGCGGGCACTGAAGCTTTCTTT
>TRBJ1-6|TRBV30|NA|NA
CAWSRTSSPLHF
TGTGCCTGGAGTCGGACAAGCTCACCCCTCCACTTT
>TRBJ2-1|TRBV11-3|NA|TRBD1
CASSLGDREHEQFF
TGTGCCAGCAGCTTAGGGGACAGGGAACATGAGCAGTTCTTC